A single sample is the source of the 13 T cell receptor beta chains below, sequenced in a study of spatial heterogeneity in lung cancer. Findings and caveats of the study: Tumor mutation counts were tracked by expanded intratumoral alpha and beta TCR counts.

TCRdb re-analysed the 5' RACE reads in MiXCR, keeping a single row per CDR3 protein. There are thousands of distinct CDR3 sequences in the sample; approximately 8.6% occur only once, and more than 12% lies in the top ten. Time point meaning: sample taken at primary tumor resection. Antigens of these TCRs are unknown. Sequenced material: lung tumor tissue, taken at surgery. The receptors derive from a male donor with early-stage non-small cell lung cancer.

This clonotype is medium-sized (0.01 to 0.1%). The V gene is TRBV19, the J gene TRBJ1-2; D is undetermined. Trimming took off 4 bases at V and 8 bases at J, with 8 bases between the two ends. CDR1 LNHDA and CDR2 SQIVND come from the germline V gene (reference sequence). This CDR3 has 11 amino acids. Here the CDR3 reads CASSNKGGYTF. The DNA for the CDR3 is TGTGCCAGTAGTAATAAGGGAGGCTACACCTTC.

This clonotype was picked up many times. J is TRBJ2-6 and V is TRBV23-1, with D possibly TRBD1 on 5 matching bases. TRBV23-1 is placed among ORFs of uncertain function. V lost 3 bases to trimming and J lost 0 bases, with 21 bases between them. The CDR3 spans 20 residues. For the CDR3, the DNA is TGCGCCAGCAGTCACAATTCAGGGCCGAATTTTCGCTCTGGGGCCAACGTCCTGACTTTC. Protein product: CASSHNSGPNFRSGANVLTF.

This clonotype is medium-sized by share. The chain employs TRBV18 and TRBJ1-1; D remains unclear. Per germline, CDR1 KGHSH and CDR2 LQKENI. The CDR3 sequence is 16 residues long. The V and J ends lost 3 bases and 4 bases respectively, with 18 bases between them. CDR3 nucleotide sequence: TGTGCCAGCTCACCCCCTGGTTCGGGGTCGAGCACTGAAGCTTTCTTT. Translating gives CASSPPGSGSSTEAFF.

This clonotype was recorded at least ten times. V usage is TRBV19 and J usage is TRBJ2-2; D possibly corresponds to TRBD1 (5 bases). The CDR3 length is 14 residues. Between the trimmed V and J ends, which lost 2 bases and 4 bases, there was a span of 8 bases. CDR1 LNHDA and CDR2 SQIVND come from the germline V gene (reference sequence). The CDR3 region has the DNA TGTGCCAGTAGTATACAGGGTTCCACCGGGGAGCTGTTTTTT. Its translation: CASSIQGSTGELFF.

This clonotype is medium-sized within its sample. The V and J genes are TRBV5-8 and TRBJ1-1; possibly TRBD1 for D (6 bases). From germline, CDR1 is SGHTS and CDR2 YDEGEE. The CDR3 has 17 amino acids. Trimming left V 4 bases short and J 4 bases short, with 23 bases between. CDR3 in amino acids: CASSDGLGGDVGTEAFF. The DNA for the CDR3 is TGTGCCAGCAGCGACGGACTAGGGGGAGACGTCGGCACTGAAGCTTTCTTT.

This clonotype is judged medium-sized. The gene calls are TRBV20-1 and TRBJ2-5; D assignment may be TRBD1 or TRBD2 (6 bases each). The CDR3 is 14 residues long. Germline lookup yields CDR1 DFQATT and CDR2 SNEGSKA (reference sequence). V lost 4 bases to trimming and J lost 3 bases, with 15 bases between them. The CDR3 region is CSANRPGGEETQYF. The CDR3 DNA reads as TGCAGTGCTAATCGGCCCGGGGGCGAAGAGACCCAGTACTTC.

Many counts were recorded for this clonotype. The CDR3 spells CASSQVPSSWGEQYF. In nucleotides, the CDR3 is TGCGCCAGCAGCCAAGTGCCTAGCTCATGGGGGGAGCAGTACTTC. This rearrangement joins TRBV4-3 to TRBJ2-7; either TRBD1 or TRBD2 may supply D (5 bases each). Trimming stripped 1 base from V and 7 bases from J, with 17 bases between. CDR1 LGHNA and CDR2 YSLEER come from the germline V gene. There are 15 residues in the CDR3.

This clonotype was detected many times. DNA for the CDR3: TGTGCCAGCAGCCAAGTGTCGGGGGATTGGGACACCGGGGAGCTGTTTTTT. It is translated as CASSQVSGDWDTGELFF. The chain couples TRBV3-1 to TRBJ2-2; possibly TRBD2 for D (6 bases). Trimming pared 1 base from V and 3 bases from J, leaving 15 bases between. CDR1 LGHDT and CDR2 YNNKEL come from the germline V gene (reference sequence). This CDR3 is 17 amino acids long.

This clonotype counts as medium-sized (0.01 to 0.1%). The chain employs TRBV12-3 or TRBV12-4 and TRBJ2-1; TRBD2 agrees at 7 bases. The CDR3 consists of 15 residues. V gave up 6 bases and J gave up 4 bases; unmatched junction bases: 9. CDR3 region: CASSSESGDYNEQFF. CDR3 sequence (DNA): TGTGCCAGCAGCTCCGAGAGCGGGGATTACAATGAGCAGTTCTTC.

Judged by abundance, this clonotype is medium-sized. The chain uses TRBV11-3 and TRBJ2-3; the D gene is possibly TRBD1 (6 bases). The CDR3 is made up of 14 amino acids. CDR1 is SGHNT and CDR2 is YENEEA in the germline V gene. The ends were cut back, 0 bases at V and 3 bases at J, with 7 bases in the middle. CDR3 bases: TGTGCCAGCAGCTTAGATCAGGGGACAGATACGCAGTATTTT. This translates into CASSLDQGTDTQYF.

This clonotype was recorded many times. The chain employs TRBV9 and TRBJ2-3; 7 bases agree with TRBD1. Looked up from germline, CDR1 is SGDLS and CDR2 is YYNGEE. The CDR3 runs to 14 residues. With 3 bases clipped from V and 4 bases from J, the junction kept 5 bases outside the gene matches. CDR3 protein: CASSATGSADTQYF. The CDR3 nucleotides are TGTGCCAGCAGCGCGACAGGGAGCGCAGATACGCAGTATTTT.

This clonotype is medium-sized (0.01 to 0.1%). The genes are TRBV28 and TRBJ2-4; D might be TRBD2 (5 bases). Per germline, CDR1 MDHEN and CDR2 SYDVKM. The CDR3 has 14 amino acids. V lost 2 bases, J lost 4 bases, and 9 bases lay in between. The CDR3 is CASSLATTKNIQYF. CDR3 sequence (DNA): TGTGCCAGCAGTTTAGCGACTACTAAAAACATTCAGTACTTC. Variable domain in full (rest from reference TRBV28 and TRBJ2-4): DVKVTQSSRYLVKRTGEKVFLECVQDMDHENMFWYRQDPGLGLRLIYFSYDVKMKEKGDIPEGYSVSREKKERFSLILESASTNQTSMYLCASSLATTKNIQYFGAGTRLSVL.

This clonotype came up a few times. CDR3 nucleotide sequence: TGTGCCAGCAGCCCAGGTGCCGGGACAGGGACCGGGGAGCTGTTTTTT. Translated: CASSPGAGTGTGELFF. The chain combines TRBV7-6 with TRBJ2-2; 9 nucleotides align to TRBD1. The CDR3 has 16 amino acids. Germline values: CDR1 SGHVS, CDR2 FNYEAQ. The junction had 9 bases not matched to a gene; V was cut back by 5 bases and J by 5 bases.